This TCR beta chain originates from a study of control samples from healthy donors and cancer patients. Only in-frame clones appear in the TCRdb table, and some are missing; sequencing was by immunoSEQ multiplex PCR. Of about 140,000 clones listed, approximately 90% are singletons. The CDR3 extends over 15 amino acids. Looked up from germline, CDR1 is MDHEN and CDR2 is SYDVKM. Trimming left V 5 bases short and J 11 bases short, with 21 bases between. This clonotype was obtained from a woman younger than 45 in good health. Sequencing was performed on blood. V usage is TRBV28 and J usage is TRBJ1-4; D is unclear. The DNA of the CDR3 is TGTGCCAGCAGTACCTCGGGGTATGAATCGGGGAAACTGTTTTTT. Translated, it gives CASSTSGYESGKLFF.